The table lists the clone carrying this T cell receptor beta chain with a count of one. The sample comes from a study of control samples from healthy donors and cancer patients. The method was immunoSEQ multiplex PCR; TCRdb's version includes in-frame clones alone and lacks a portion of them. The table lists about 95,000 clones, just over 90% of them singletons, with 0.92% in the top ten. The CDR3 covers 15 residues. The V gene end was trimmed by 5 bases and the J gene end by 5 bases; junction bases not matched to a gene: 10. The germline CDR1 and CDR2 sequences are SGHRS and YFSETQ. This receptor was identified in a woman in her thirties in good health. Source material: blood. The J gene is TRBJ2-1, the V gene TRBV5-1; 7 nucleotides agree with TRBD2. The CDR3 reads CASREEVAGDNEQFF. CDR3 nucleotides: TGCGCCAGCAGGGAGGAGGTAGCGGGTGACAATGAGCAGTTCTTC. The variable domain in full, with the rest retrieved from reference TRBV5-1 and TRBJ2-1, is KAGVTQTPRYLIKTRGQQVTLSCSPISGHRSVSWYQQTPGQGLQFLFEYFSETQRNKGNFPGRFSGRQFSNSRSEMNVSTLELGDSALYLCASREEVAGDNEQFFGPGTRLTVL.